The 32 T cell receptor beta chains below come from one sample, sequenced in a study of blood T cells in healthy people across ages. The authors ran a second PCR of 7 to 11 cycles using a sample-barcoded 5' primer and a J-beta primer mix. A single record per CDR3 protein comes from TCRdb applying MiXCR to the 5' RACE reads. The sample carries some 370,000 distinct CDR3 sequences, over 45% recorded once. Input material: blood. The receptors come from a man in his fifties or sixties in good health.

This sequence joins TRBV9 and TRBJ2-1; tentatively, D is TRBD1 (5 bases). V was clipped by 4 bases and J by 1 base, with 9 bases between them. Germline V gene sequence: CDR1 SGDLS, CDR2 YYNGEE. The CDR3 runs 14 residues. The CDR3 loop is CASSLPGSYNEQFF. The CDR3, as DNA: TGTGCCAGCAGCCTGCCAGGGTCCTACAATGAGCAGTTCTTC.

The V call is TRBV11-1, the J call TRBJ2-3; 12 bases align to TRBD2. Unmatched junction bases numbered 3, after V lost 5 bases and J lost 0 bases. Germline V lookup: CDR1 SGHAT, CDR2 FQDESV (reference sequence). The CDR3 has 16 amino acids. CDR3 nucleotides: TGTGCCAGCAGCCCGACTAGCGGGGGTAGCACAGATACGCAGTATTTT. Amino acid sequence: CASSPTSGGSTDTQYF.

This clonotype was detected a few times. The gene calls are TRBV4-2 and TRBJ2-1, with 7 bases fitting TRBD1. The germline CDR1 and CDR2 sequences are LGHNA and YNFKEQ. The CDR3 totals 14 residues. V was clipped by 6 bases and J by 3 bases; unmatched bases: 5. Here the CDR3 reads CASSFTGDYNEQFF. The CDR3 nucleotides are TGTGCCAGCAGTTTCACAGGGGACTACAATGAGCAGTTCTTC.

As DNA, the CDR3 is TGTGCCAGCTCACCGGACCAGGGAAATGGCTACACCTTC. Translating it yields CASSPDQGNGYTF. The chain is built from TRBV18 and TRBJ1-2, with D tentatively TRBD1 (5 bases). Trimming left V 3 bases short and J 6 bases short, with 11 bases between. The germline V gene encodes CDR1 KGHSH and CDR2 LQKENI. The CDR3 has 13 amino acids.

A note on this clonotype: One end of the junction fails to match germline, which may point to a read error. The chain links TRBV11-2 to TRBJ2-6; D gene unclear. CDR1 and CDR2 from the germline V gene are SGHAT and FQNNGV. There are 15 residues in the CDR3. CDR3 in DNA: TGTACCAGCAGCTTAGGTAGCTCTGGGGCCAACGTCCTGACTTTC. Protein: CTSSLGSSGANVLTF.

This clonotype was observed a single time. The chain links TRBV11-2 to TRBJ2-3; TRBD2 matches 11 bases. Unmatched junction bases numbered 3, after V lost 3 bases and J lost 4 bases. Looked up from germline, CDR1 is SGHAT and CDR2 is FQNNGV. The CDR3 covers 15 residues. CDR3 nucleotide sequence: TGTGCCAGCAGCTTCTTAGCGGGGGGGTCAGATACGCAGTATTTT. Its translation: CASSFLAGGSDTQYF.

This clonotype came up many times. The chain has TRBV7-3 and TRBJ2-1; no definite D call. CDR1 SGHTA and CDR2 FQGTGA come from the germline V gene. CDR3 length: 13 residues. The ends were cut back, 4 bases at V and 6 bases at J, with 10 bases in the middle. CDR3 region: CASSWSESNEQFF. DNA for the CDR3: TGTGCCAGCAGCTGGAGTGAAAGCAATGAGCAGTTCTTC.

The CDR3 DNA follows: TGCAGTGCTAGAGATGTTTCCACCGGGACTCACAATGAGCAGTTCTTC. Protein product: CSARDVSTGTHNEQFF. The chain combines TRBV20-1 with TRBJ2-1; D possibly corresponds to TRBD2 (6 bases). The CDR3 is 16 residues long. Trimming took 0 bases from V and 5 from J, leaving 17 bases between them. Germline V gives CDR1 DFQATT, CDR2 SNEGSKA (reference sequence).

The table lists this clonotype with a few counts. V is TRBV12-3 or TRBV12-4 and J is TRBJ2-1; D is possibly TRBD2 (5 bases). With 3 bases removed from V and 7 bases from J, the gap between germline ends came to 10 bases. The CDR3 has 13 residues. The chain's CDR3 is CASSFRGRNEQFF. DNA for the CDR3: TGTGCCAGCAGTTTCCGGGGTCGGAATGAGCAGTTCTTC.

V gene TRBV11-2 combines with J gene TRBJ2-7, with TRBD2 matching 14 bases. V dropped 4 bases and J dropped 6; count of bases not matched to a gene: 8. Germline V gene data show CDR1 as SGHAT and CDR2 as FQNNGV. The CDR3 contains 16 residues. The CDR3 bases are TGTGCCAGCAGCTGGGGGACTAGCGGGGGAAAAGGCGAGCAGTACTTC. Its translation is CASSWGTSGGKGEQYF.

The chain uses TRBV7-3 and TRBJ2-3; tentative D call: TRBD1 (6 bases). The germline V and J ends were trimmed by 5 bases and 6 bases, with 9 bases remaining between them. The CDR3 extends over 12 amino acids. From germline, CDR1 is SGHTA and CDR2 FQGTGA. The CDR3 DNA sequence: TGTGCCAGCAGCCAACAGGGTGATACGCAGTATTTT. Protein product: CASSQQGDTQYF.

The CDR3 nucleotides are TGCAGTGCTAACCCGACTAGCGAAGGGGATACGCAGTATTTT. Translated: CSANPTSEGDTQYF. The gene calls are TRBV20-1 and TRBJ2-3, with 8 nucleotides matching TRBD2. V dropped 4 bases and J dropped 6; count of bases not matched to a gene: 9. The CDR3 is 14 residues long. Germline CDR1 reads DFQATT; CDR2 reads SNEGSKA (reference sequence).

CDR3 sequence reads: CASTPWTGVLVDYGYTF. The DNA of the CDR3 is TGTGCCAGCACCCCTTGGACAGGGGTTTTAGTAGACTATGGCTACACCTTC. The chain carries TRBV6-1 and TRBJ1-2; 9 bases fit TRBD1. CDR3 size: 17 residues. CDR1 and CDR2 (germline): MNHNS, SASEGT. J gave up 3 bases and V 7 bases, and 15 bases lay outside the gene matches.

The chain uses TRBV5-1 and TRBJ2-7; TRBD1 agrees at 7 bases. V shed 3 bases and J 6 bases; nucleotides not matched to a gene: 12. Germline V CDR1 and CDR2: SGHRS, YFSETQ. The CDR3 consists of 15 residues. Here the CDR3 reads CASSWNRGDEGEQYF. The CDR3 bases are TGCGCCAGCAGCTGGAACAGGGGCGACGAGGGCGAGCAGTACTTC. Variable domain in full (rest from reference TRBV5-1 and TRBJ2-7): KAGVTQTPRYLIKTRGQQVTLSCSPISGHRSVSWYQQTPGQGLQFLFEYFSETQRNKGNFPGRFSGRQFSNSRSEMNVSTLELGDSALYLCASSWNRGDEGEQYFGPGTRLTVT.

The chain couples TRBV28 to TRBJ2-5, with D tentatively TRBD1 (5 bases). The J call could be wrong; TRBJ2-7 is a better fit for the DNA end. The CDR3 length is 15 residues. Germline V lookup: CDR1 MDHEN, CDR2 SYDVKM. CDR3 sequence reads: CASSLSYRLIPEQYF. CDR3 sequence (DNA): TGTGCCAGCAGTTTATCTTACAGGTTGATCCCCGAGCAGTACTTC.

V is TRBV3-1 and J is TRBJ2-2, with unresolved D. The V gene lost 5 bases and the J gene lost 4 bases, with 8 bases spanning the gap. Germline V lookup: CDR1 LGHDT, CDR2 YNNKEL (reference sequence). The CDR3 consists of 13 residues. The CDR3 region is CASSRVGTGELFF. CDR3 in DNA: TGTGCCAGCAGCAGAGTCGGCACCGGGGAGCTGTTTTTT.

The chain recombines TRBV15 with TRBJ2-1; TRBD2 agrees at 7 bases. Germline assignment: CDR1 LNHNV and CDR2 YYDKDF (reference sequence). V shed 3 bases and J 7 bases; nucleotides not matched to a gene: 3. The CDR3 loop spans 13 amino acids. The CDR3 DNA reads TGTGCCACCAGCAGGGCACTAGCGAATGAGCAGTTCTTC. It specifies CATSRALANEQFF.

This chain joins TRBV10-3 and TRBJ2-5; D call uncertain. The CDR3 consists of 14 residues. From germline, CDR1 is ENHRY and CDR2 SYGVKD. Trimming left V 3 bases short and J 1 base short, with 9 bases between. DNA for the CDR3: TGTGCCATCAGTGATGTCAACGGCCAAGAGACCCAGTACTTC. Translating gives CAISDVNGQETQYF.

The CDR3 spells CASSVVMGGYNEQFF. In nucleotides, the CDR3 is TGTGCCAGCAGCGTAGTTATGGGAGGGTACAATGAGCAGTTCTTC. This chain joins TRBV9 and TRBJ2-1; TRBD2 matches at 7 bases. Trimming removed 0 bases from V and 4 bases from J; junction bases left unmatched: 4. The CDR3 loop spans 15 amino acids. Germline V gene data show CDR1 as SGDLS and CDR2 as YYNGEE.

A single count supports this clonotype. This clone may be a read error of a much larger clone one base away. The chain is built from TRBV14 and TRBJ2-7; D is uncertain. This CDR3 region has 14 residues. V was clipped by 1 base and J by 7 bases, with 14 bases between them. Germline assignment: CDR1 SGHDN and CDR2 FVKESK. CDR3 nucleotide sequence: TGTGCCAGCAGCCAAGCGACCGGCGGCGTGGAGCAGTACTTC. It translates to CASSQATGGVEQYF. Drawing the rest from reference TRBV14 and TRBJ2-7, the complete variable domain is EAGVTQFPSHSVIEKGQTVTLRCDPISGHDNLYWYRRVMGKEIKFLLHFVKESKQDESGMPNNRFLAERTGGTYSTLKVQPAELEDSGVYFCASSQATGGVEQYFGPGTRLTVT.

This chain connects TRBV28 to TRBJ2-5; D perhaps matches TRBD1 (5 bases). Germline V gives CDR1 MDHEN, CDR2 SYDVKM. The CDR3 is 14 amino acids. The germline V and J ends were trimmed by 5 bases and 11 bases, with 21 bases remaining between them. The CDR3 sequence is CASSPAHRYNEQYF. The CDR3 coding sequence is TGTGCCAGCAGTCCCGCCCACAGGTACAATGAGCAGTACTTC.

CDR3 in DNA: TGCAGTGCTAGAGATTACGCGGGAGTGGGTAATGAGCAGTTCTTC. This sequence encodes CSARDYAGVGNEQFF. The V call is TRBV20-1, the J call TRBJ2-1, with TRBD2 matching 7 bases. V lost 0 bases to trimming and J lost 7 bases; unmatched junction nucleotides: 9. The germline CDR1 and CDR2 sequences are DFQATT and SNEGSKA (reference sequence). The length of the CDR3 is 15 residues.

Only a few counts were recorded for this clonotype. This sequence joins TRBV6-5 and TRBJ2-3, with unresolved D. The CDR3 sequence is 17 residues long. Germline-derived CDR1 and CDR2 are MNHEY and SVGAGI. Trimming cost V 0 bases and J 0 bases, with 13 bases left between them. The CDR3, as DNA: TGTGCCAGCAGTTACTCGGGCAGGCCCTATAGCACAGATACGCAGTATTTT. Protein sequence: CASSYSGRPYSTDTQYF.

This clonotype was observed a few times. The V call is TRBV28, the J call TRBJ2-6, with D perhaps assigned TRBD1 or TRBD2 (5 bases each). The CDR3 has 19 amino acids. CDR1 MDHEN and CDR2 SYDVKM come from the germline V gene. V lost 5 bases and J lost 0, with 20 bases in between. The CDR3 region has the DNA TGTGCCAGCAGTCTCGCCGGGACCCCATTTGGCTCTGGGGCCAACGTCCTGACTTTC. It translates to CASSLAGTPFGSGANVLTF.

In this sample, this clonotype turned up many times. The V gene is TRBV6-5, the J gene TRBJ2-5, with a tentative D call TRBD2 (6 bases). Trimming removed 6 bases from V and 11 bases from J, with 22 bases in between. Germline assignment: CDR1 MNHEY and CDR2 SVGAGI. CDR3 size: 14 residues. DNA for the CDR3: TGTGCCAGCAGACGGGGAGGTCTAGGCGATGAGCAGTACTTC. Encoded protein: CASRRGGLGDEQYF.

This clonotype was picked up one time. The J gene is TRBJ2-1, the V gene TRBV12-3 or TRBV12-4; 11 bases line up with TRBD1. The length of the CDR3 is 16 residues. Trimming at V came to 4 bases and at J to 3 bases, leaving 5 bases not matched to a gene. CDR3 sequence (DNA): TGTGCCAGCAGTTGGGACAGGGGGTTGCTCTACAATGAGCAGTTCTTC. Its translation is CASSWDRGLLYNEQFF.

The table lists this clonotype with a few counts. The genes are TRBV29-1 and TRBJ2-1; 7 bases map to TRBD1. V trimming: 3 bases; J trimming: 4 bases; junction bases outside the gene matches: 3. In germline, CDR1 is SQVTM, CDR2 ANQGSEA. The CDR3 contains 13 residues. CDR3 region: CSVDRQGYNEQFF. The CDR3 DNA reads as TGCAGCGTTGATCGACAGGGATACAATGAGCAGTTCTTC.

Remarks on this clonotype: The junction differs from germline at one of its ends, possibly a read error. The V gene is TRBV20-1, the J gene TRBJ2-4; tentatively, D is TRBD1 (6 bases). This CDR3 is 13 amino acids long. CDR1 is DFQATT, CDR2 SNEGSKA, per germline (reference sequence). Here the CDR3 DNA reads TGCAGTGCCAGAGGGGGAGACAAAAACATTCAGTACTTC. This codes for CSARGGDKNIQYF.

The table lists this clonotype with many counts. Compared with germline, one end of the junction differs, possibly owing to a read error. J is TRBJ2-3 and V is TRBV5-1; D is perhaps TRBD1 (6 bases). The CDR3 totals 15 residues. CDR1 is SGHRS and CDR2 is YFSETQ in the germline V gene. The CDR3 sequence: CASSLGQGYTDTQYF. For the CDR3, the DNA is TGTGCCAGCAGCTTAGGGCAGGGGTACACAGATACGCAGTATTTT.

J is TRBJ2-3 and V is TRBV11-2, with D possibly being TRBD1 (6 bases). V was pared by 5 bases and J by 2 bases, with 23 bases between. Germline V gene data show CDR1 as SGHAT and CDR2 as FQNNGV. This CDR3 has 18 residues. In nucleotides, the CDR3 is TGTGCCAGCAGCCCCGGTGACAGGAGGACATTACCCACAGATACGCAGTATTTT. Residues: CASSPGDRRTLPTDTQYF. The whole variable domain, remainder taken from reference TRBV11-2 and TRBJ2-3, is EAGVAQSPRYKIIEKRQSVAFWCNPISGHATLYWYQQILGQGPKLLIQFQNNGVVDDSQLPKDRFSAERLKGVDSTLKIQPAKLEDSAVYLCASSPGDRRTLPTDTQYFGPGTRLTVL.

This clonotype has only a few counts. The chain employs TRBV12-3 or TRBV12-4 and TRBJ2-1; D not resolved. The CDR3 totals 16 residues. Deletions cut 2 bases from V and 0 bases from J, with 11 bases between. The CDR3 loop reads CASSLFLLGSYNEQFF. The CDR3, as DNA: TGTGCCAGCAGTTTATTTCTCCTTGGCTCCTACAATGAGCAGTTCTTC.

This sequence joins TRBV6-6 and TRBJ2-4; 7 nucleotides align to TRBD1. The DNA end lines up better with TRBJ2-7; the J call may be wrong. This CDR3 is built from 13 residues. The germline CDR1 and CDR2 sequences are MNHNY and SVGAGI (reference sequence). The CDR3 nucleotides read TGTGCCAGCAAATTACAGGGGTTCAACGAGCAGTACTTC. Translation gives CASKLQGFNEQYF.